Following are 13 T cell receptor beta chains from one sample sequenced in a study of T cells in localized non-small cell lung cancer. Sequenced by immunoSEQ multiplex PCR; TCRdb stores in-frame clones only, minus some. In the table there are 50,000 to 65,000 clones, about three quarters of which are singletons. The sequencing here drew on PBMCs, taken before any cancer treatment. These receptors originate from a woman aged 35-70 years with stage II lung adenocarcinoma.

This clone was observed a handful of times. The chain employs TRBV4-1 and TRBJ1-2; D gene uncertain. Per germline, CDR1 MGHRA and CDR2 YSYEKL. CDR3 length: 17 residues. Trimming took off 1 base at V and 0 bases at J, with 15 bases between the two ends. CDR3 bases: TGCGCCAGCAGCCAAGTAGATATGGGTTTGACTAACTATGGCTACACCTTC. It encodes CASSQVDMGLTNYGYTF.

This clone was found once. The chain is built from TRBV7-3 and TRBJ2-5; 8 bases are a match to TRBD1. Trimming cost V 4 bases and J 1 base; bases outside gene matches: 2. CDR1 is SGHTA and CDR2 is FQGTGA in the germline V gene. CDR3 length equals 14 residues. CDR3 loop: CASSSGQVQETQYF. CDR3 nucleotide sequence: TGTGCCAGCAGCTCGGGACAGGTCCAAGAGACCCAGTACTTC.

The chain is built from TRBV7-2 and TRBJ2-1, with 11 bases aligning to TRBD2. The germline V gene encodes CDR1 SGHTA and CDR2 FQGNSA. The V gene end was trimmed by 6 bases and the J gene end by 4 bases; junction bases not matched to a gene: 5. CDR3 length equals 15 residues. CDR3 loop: CASRAGTSGYNEQFF. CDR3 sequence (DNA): TGTGCCAGCAGGGCCGGGACTAGCGGATACAATGAGCAGTTCTTC.

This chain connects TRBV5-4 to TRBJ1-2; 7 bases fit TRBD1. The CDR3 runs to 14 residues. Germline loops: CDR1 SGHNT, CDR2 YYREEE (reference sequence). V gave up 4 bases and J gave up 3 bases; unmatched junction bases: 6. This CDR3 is CASSPRQGYYGYTF. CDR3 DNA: TGTGCCAGCAGCCCCCGACAGGGCTACTATGGCTACACCTTC.

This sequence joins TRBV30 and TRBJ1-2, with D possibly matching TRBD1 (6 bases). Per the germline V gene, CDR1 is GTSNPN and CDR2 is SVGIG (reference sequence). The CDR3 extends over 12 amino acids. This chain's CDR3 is CAHRGGEYGYTF. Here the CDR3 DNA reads TGTGCTCACCGAGGGGGAGAATATGGCTACACCTTC.

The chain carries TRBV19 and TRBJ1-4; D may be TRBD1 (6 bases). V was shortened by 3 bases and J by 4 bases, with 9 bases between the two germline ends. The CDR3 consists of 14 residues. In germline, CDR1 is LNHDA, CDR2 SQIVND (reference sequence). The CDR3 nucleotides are TGTGCCAGTAGTATGGGAGGGGGTAATGAAAAACTGTTTTTT. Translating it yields CASSMGGGNEKLFF.

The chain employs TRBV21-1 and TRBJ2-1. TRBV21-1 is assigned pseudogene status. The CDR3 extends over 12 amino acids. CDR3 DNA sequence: TGTGCCAGCAGCAAAGGGGCGGATATTTGGTTCTTC. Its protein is CASSKGADIWFF.

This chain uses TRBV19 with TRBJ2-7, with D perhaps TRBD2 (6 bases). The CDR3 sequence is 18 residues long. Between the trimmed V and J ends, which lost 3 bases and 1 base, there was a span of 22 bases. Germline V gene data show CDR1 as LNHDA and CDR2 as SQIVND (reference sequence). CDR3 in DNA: TGTGCCAGTAGTATGCGGGGAATCGATCGAGGTAGTTCCTACGAGCAGTACTTC. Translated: CASSMRGIDRGSSYEQYF.

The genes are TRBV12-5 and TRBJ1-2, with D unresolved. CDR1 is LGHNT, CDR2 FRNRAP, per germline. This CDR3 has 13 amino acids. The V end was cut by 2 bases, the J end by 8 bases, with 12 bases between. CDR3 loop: CASGLIRARGYTF. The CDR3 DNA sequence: TGTGCTAGTGGTTTGATAAGAGCCAGGGGCTACACCTTC.

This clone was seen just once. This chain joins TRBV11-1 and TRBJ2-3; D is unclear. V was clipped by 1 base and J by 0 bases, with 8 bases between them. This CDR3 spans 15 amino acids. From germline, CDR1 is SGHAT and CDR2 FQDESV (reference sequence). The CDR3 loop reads CASSLGAQSTDTQYF. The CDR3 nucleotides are TGTGCCAGCAGCTTAGGAGCGCAAAGCACAGATACGCAGTATTTT.

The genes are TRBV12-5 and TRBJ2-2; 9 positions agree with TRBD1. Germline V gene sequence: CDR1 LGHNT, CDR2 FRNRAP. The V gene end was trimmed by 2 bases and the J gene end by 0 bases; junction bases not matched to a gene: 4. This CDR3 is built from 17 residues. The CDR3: CASGLSRTGANTGELFF. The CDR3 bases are TGTGCTAGTGGTTTGTCAAGGACAGGGGCGAACACCGGGGAGCTGTTTTTT.

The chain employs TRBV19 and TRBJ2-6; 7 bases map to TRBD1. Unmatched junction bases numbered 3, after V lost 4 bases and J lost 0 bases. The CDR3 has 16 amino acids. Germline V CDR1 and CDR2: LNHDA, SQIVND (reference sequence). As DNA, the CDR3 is TGTGCCAGTAGTACGGGACAGAACTCTGGGGCCAACGTCCTGACTTTC. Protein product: CASSTGQNSGANVLTF.

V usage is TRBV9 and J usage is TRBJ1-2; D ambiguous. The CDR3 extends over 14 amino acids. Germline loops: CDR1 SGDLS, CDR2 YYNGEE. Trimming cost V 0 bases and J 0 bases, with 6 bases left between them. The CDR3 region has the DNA TGTGCCAGCAGCGTAGGGGGAGCTAACTATGGCTACACCTTC. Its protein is CASSVGGANYGYTF.